The clone carrying this T cell receptor (beta chain) was counted ten times or more. The antigen is undetermined. The data belong to a study of molecular identifiers for immune sequencing clone quantification. CDR1 is LGHNA, CDR2 YSLEER, per germline. The V end was cut by 1 base, the J end by 0 bases, with 11 bases between. The CDR3 runs 16 residues. TCRdb re-derived calls from the PCR reads in MiXCR, one entry per CDR3 protein. The repertoire includes approximately 100,000 distinct CDR3 sequences, roughly 34% of them detected once, and around 3.9% sits in the top ten. Sorting was used to obtain naive CD8 T cells (CD8+CD4-CCR7+CD45RA+). Regarding the study as a whole: In naive cells, clones above 20 RNA copies held under 1% of molecules, whereas in effector cells they held over 99%. Highly expanded clone sizes could end up underestimated if a barcode were shared by identical TCR molecules.

J is TRBJ2-3 and V is TRBV4-3; D remains ambiguous. The material sequenced was naive CD8+ T cells from blood, with Jurkat cell RNA spiked in. Subset of the sample: FACS-sorted CD8+CD4-CCR7+CD45RA+ naive T cells. The sequence was collected from a human donor in good health. Some libraries in this study had Jurkat cell RNA spiked in. In nucleotides, the CDR3 is TGCGCCAGCAGCCAAGTCCATATAGATAGCACAGATACGCAGTATTTT. The encoded protein is CASSQVHIDSTDTQYF.